In this sample, the clone carrying this T cell receptor beta chain turned up a few times. What it recognizes is unknown. Produced via immunoSEQ multiplex PCR; TCRdb's table is partial and in-frame only. The data hold approximately 810,000 clones, with more than 85% observed a single time. Germline V gene data show CDR1 as MGHDK and CDR2 as SYGVNS. Between the trimmed V and J ends, which lost 6 bases and 7 bases, there was a span of 6 bases. The CDR3 length is 11 residues. Naive CD8 populations comprised CD45RO-negative cells positively selected for CCR7, excluding terminally differentiated effector memory CD45RA+ cells. The data were taken from a study of shared clonotypes between healthy human individuals. At the level of the study: Each donor's CD4 naive and CD4 memory cells filled three plates apiece, CD8 naive two, and CD8 memory one. Findings and limits, study-wide: A reduction in generation probabilities was seen for non-shared clonotypes relative to those shared by all four donors.

This TCR was sampled from a man aged 25 to 40 in good health. The chain joins TRBV25-1 to TRBJ2-2; D uncertain. The sample was naive CD8+ T cells sorted from blood. CDR3 region: CASRGGGELFF. In nucleotides, the CDR3 is TGTGCCAGCAGGGGTGGCGGGGAGCTGTTTTTT.